This is a list of T cell receptor beta chains from one sample in a study of control samples from healthy donors and cancer patients. The protocol was immunoSEQ multiplex PCR, while the TCRdb copy is restricted to in-frame clones and leaves out a portion. The sample gives 130,000 or so clones, approximately 92% of which show up once; about 5.5% is in the top ten. The specimen was blood. Receptors were obtained from a man younger than 30 in good health. The CDR3 runs from the conserved cysteine through the conserved F or W. The order of the fields is CDR3 protein, CDR3 DNA, D gene, clone size, V gene, J gene. D genes are given only for firm matches. For some rows the clone size is stated as once, few or many, or as a class when expanded; others skip it.

CDR3 protein: CASAPEGGPGTQYF
CDR3 DNA: TGTGCTAGTGCCCCGGAGGGGGGGCCAGGGACCCAGTACTTC
D gene: NA
clone size: NA
V gene: TRBV12-5
J gene: TRBJ2-5

CDR3 protein: CASSQAVLGTDTQYF
CDR3 DNA: TGCGCCAGCAGCCAAGCGGTATTAGGCACAGATACGCAGTATTTT
D gene: NA
clone size: once
V gene: TRBV4-1
J gene: TRBJ2-3

CDR3 protein: CATSDLCGGHNEKLFF
CDR3 DNA: TGTGCCACCAGTGATTTGTGCGGCGGACATAATGAAAAACTGTTTTTT
D gene: NA
clone size: NA
V gene: TRBV24-1
J gene: TRBJ1-4

CDR3 protein: CASSFGPGMATGELFF
CDR3 DNA: TGTGCCAGCAGCTTCGGCCCAGGGATGGCCACCGGGGAGCTGTTTTTT
D gene: NA
clone size: NA
V gene: TRBV5-5
J gene: TRBJ2-2

CDR3 protein: CASSLRLAAKKERTDTQYF
CDR3 DNA: TGTGCCAGCAGCTTGAGGCTAGCGGCAAAAAAAGAACGCACAGATACGCAGTATTTT
D gene: TRBD2
clone size: NA
V gene: TRBV5-4
J gene: TRBJ2-3

CDR3 protein: CASSLSFLSYEQYF
CDR3 DNA: TGTGCCAGCAGTTTAAGCTTTCTGTCCTACGAGCAGTACTTC
D gene: NA
clone size: NA
V gene: TRBV27
J gene: TRBJ2-7

CDR3 protein: CSARGAANYGYTF
CDR3 DNA: TGCAGTGCTAGGGGGGCAGCGAACTATGGCTACACCTTC
D gene: NA
clone size: NA
V gene: TRBV29-1
J gene: TRBJ1-2

CDR3 protein: CASSLNRGQGQPQHF
CDR3 DNA: TGTGCCAGTAGTCTCAACAGGGGTCAAGGCCAGCCCCAGCATTTT
D gene: TRBD1
clone size: NA
V gene: TRBV19
J gene: TRBJ1-5

CDR3 protein: CAWRSRPPAAEKLFF
CDR3 DNA: TGTGCCTGGAGATCCCGGCCCCCGGCGGCTGAAAAACTGTTTTTT
D gene: NA
clone size: few
V gene: TRBV30
J gene: TRBJ1-4

CDR3 protein: CASSPSGGDTDTQYF
CDR3 DNA: TGTGCCAGCAGTCCTAGCGGGGGGGACACAGATACGCAGTATTTT
D gene: TRBD2
clone size: NA
V gene: TRBV6-5
J gene: TRBJ2-3

CDR3 protein: CSVAGPSREKLFF
CDR3 DNA: TGCAGCGTTGCAGGGCCCTCAAGAGAAAAACTGTTTTTT
D gene: NA
clone size: NA
V gene: TRBV29-1
J gene: TRBJ1-4

CDR3 protein: CASRDRLASTDTQYF
CDR3 DNA: TGTGCCAGCCGCGACCGGCTAGCCAGCACAGATACGCAGTATTTT
D gene: NA
clone size: NA
V gene: TRBV6-5
J gene: TRBJ2-3

CDR3 protein: CASSLQLAGGQYF
CDR3 DNA: TGTGCCAGCAGTTTGCAACTAGCGGGGGGGCAGTACTTC
D gene: TRBD2
clone size: NA
V gene: TRBV28
J gene: TRBJ2-7

CDR3 protein: CAWSVFQVDGYTF
CDR3 DNA: TGTGCCTGGAGTGTATTTCAGGTTGATGGCTACACCTTC
D gene: NA
clone size: NA
V gene: TRBV30
J gene: TRBJ1-2

CDR3 protein: CASSQLAAPSTDTQYF
CDR3 DNA: TGCGCCAGCAGCCAACTAGCGGCTCCTAGCACAGATACGCAGTATTTT
D gene: TRBD2
clone size: NA
V gene: TRBV4-1
J gene: TRBJ2-3

CDR3 protein: CASRVNRNPANTGELFF
CDR3 DNA: TGCGCCAGCAGAGTAAACAGGAATCCCGCGAACACCGGGGAGCTGTTTTTT
D gene: NA
clone size: NA
V gene: TRBV5-1
J gene: TRBJ2-2